Reported below is one TCR beta chain. Categorization into cohorts depended on clinical history that participants reported. The sample is drawn from a study of blood T cell repertoires in COVID-19. As for the study in general: Sites across the United States, Italy and Spain contributed samples from acute and convalescent COVID-19.

Per the original methods: Nucleated cell number was recorded as an estimate derived from reference gene primer amplification. TCRdb keeps only in-frame clones here, not all; method: immunoSEQ multiplex PCR. V, J and clone size are those of that table, while D and trimming were read from the DNA. The data contain a few hundred thousand clones, 90% of them singletons. The length of the CDR3 is 15 residues. V lost 8 bases, J lost 4 bases, and 8 bases stayed unmatched. Looked up from germline, CDR1 is SEHNR and CDR2 is FQNEAQ (reference sequence). The gene calls are TRBV7-9 and TRBJ2-5, with 12 bases matching TRBD2. Sequenced material: PBMCs or T cells enriched from blood (not recorded which). This TCR derives from a man younger than 35 who had recovered from COVID-19. CDR3: CASYQLAGGGETQYF. Here the CDR3 DNA reads TGTGCCAGCTATCAACTAGCGGGGGGCGGAGAGACCCAGTACTTC.